Below, 13 T cell receptor beta chains from the same sample are listed, as sequenced in a study of regulatory T cells in long-lasting Graves disease. Stated time point: persistent/refractory GD, antithyroid drugs over 5 years with positive TRAb. RNA extracted from PBMCs served as the sequencing template. Building of the TCR beta libraries involved iRepertoire HTBI primers and Arm-PCR of CDR3 regions. Each CDR3 protein is one row after TCRdb ran MiXCR on the multiplex PCR reads. The table shows 350,000 to 500,000 distinct CDR3 sequences, with 21% occurring only once. Sequences were derived from peripheral blood mononuclear cells (PBMCs), sampled when the disease was refractory, from a patient treated with antithyroid drugs. The receptors originated from a female donor with Graves disease.

Many counts were recorded for this clonotype. The chain couples TRBV6-1 to TRBJ1-1; TRBD1 might be the D (5 bases). Trimming took 10 bases from V and 5 from J, leaving 17 bases between them. Germline V gene data show CDR1 as MNHNS and CDR2 as SASEGT. The CDR3 spans 13 residues. CDR3 nucleotide sequence: TGTGCCACCCGGGACTGGGCTGGGACTGAAGCTTTCTTT. Its translation: CATRDWAGTEAFF.

This clonotype has just a few counts. V gene TRBV9 combines with J gene TRBJ2-5; 7 bases agree with TRBD2. The CDR3 is made up of 15 amino acids. V gave up 3 bases and J gave up 4 bases; unmatched junction bases: 9. Germline-derived CDR1 and CDR2 are SGDLS and YYNGEE. The chain's CDR3 is CASSAPTGTIETQYF. CDR3 nucleotides: TGTGCCAGCAGCGCCCCGACCGGGACTATAGAGACCCAGTACTTC.

This clonotype has ten or more counts. The V call is TRBV12-3 or TRBV12-4, the J call TRBJ2-5; 10 bases agree with TRBD1. V shed 6 bases, J shed 5 bases, and the junction held 6 bases outside the gene matches. The CDR3 consists of 14 residues. The CDR3 region is CASRETGGAETQYF. Written as DNA, the CDR3 is TGTGCCAGCAGGGAGACAGGGGGCGCCGAGACCCAGTACTTC.

This clonotype came up a few times. The chain recombines TRBV13 with TRBJ1-3; tentative D call: TRBD1 (5 bases). The germline CDR1 and CDR2 sequences are PRHDT and FYEKMQ (reference sequence). This CDR3 comprises 15 residues. Trimming took 5 bases from V and 2 from J, leaving 13 bases between them. CDR3 in amino acids: CASSAGGSAGNTIYF. The DNA for the CDR3 is TGTGCCAGCAGCGCCGGGGGTAGTGCTGGAAACACCATATATTTT.

In regard to this clonotype: A much larger clone is a single base away; this may be a read error. CDR3: CASSYTSSSAGYTF. CDR3 nucleotide sequence: TGTGCCAGCAGTTACACATCCAGCTCGGCTGGCTACACCTTC. The rearrangement uses TRBV6-2 or TRBV6-3 and TRBJ1-2, with D hard to call. The length of the CDR3 is 14 residues. Germline CDR1 reads MNHEY; CDR2 reads SVGEGT. With 2 bases removed from V and 7 bases from J, the gap between germline ends came to 14 bases.

Comment on this clonotype: At one end, the junction sequence differs from germline, possibly due to a read error. V gene TRBV7-3 combines with J gene TRBJ2-5; TRBD2 is a possible D gene (6 bases). Germline loops: CDR1 SGHTA, CDR2 FQGTGA. The CDR3 has 13 amino acids. In DNA form, the CDR3 reads TGTTCCAGCAGCCCGGGAGTCCTCGAGACCCAGTACTTC. Translation gives CSSSPGVLETQYF.

This clonotype was counted only a few times. The chain links TRBV29-1 to TRBJ2-7; D is possibly TRBD2 (6 bases). V was clipped by 0 bases and J by 3 bases, with 9 bases between them. This CDR3 region has 13 residues. Germline V gives CDR1 SQVTM, CDR2 ANQGSEA. The CDR3 coding sequence is TGCAGCGTTGAAGATTCGGAGGGCTACGAGCAGTACTTC. Protein sequence: CSVEDSEGYEQYF.

The sample holds many counts of this clonotype. The chain links TRBV19 to TRBJ1-5, with 9 bases matching TRBD1. Trimming cost V 5 bases and J 2 bases; bases outside gene matches: 7. There are 16 residues in the CDR3. Germline CDR1 is LNHDA and CDR2 is SQIVND (reference sequence). The CDR3, as DNA: TGTGCCAGTAGTTCTGGGACAGGGATAGGCAATCAGCCCCAGCATTTT. This encodes CASSSGTGIGNQPQHF.

The sample holds a few counts of this clonotype. CDR3 bases: TGTGCCAGCAGCGTAGAACCGGGACACTACACCTTC. This sequence encodes CASSVEPGHYTF. The rearrangement uses TRBV9 and TRBJ1-2; a weak D match, TRBD1 (6 bases). Trimming stripped 0 bases from V and 10 bases from J, with 10 bases between. The CDR3 extends over 12 amino acids. Germline V gives CDR1 SGDLS, CDR2 YYNGEE.

Notes on this clonotype: This may be a read error: a much more frequent sequence differs by one nucleotide. Because it lacks the conserved phenylalanine or tryptophan at the end, this CDR3 is likely a read error. This sequence joins TRBV5-6 and TRBJ1-1; D ambiguous. Trimming stripped 2 bases from V and 6 bases from J, with 5 bases between. Germline V CDR1 and CDR2: SGHDT, YYEEEE. This CDR3 has 11 residues. CDR3 coding DNA: TGTGCCAGCAGCTTACTATCTGAAGCTTTCCTT. Translated: CASSLLSEAFL.

This clonotype appeared many times. The gene calls are TRBV11-1 and TRBJ1-2, with 12 positions matching TRBD1. Germline trimming cut 5 bases from V and 4 bases from J; bases unmatched to any gene: 5. The CDR3 runs to 15 residues. The germline V gene encodes CDR1 SGHAT and CDR2 FQDESV (reference sequence). CDR3 coding DNA: TGTGCCAGCAGCCCTGGGACAGGGGGCAGCTATGGCTACACCTTC. Its translation: CASSPGTGGSYGYTF.

This clonotype showed up many times. The genes are TRBV27 and TRBJ2-2; 12 bases map to TRBD1. Trimming removed 6 bases from V and 4 bases from J; junction bases left unmatched: 18. Germline-derived CDR1 and CDR2 are MNHEY and SMNVEV (reference sequence). The CDR3 consists of 20 residues. The CDR3 reads CASSGPDTGTGGGFTGELFF. The CDR3 DNA reads TGTGCCAGCAGCGGACCTGACACCGGGACAGGGGGCGGTTTCACCGGGGAGCTGTTTTTT.

This clonotype was seen many times. The chain combines TRBV28 with TRBJ1-6; maybe TRBD1 (6 bases). V lost 4 bases, J lost 14 bases, and 21 bases lay in between. CDR3 length: 15 amino acids. The germline V gene encodes CDR1 MDHEN and CDR2 SYDVKM. The CDR3 DNA is TGTGCCAGCAGTTCGACCGGGGGCAGGGCAGGATCCCTCCACTTT. Translated: CASSSTGGRAGSLHF.